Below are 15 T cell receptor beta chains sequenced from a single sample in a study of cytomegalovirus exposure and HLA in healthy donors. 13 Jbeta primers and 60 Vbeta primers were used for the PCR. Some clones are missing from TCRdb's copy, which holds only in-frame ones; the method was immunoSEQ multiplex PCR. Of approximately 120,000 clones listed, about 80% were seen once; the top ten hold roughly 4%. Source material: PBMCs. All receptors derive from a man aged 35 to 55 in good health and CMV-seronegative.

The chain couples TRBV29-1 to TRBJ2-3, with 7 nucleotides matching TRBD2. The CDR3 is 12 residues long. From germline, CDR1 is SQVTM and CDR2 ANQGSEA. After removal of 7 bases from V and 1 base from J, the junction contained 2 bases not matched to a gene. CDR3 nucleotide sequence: TGCAGCGCCGCGGGGGGCACAGATACGCAGTATTTT. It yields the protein CSAAGGTDTQYF.

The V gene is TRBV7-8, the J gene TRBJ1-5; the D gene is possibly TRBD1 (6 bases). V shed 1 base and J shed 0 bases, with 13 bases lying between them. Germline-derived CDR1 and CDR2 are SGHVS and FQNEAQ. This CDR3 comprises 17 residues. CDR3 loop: CASSLGTDSLSNQPQHF. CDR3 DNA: TGTGCCAGCAGCTTAGGGACAGACTCTCTTAGCAATCAGCCCCAGCATTTT. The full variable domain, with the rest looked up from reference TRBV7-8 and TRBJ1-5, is GAGVSQSPRYKVAKRGQDVALRCDPISGHVSLFWYQQALGQGPEFLTYFQNEAQLDKSGLPSDRFFAERPEGSVSTLKIQRTQQEDSAVYLCASSLGTDSLSNQPQHFGDGTRLSIL.

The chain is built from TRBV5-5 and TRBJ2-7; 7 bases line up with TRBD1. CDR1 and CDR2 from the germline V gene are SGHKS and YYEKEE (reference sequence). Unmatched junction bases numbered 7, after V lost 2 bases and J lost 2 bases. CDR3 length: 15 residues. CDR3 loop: CASSFGRGLAYEQYF. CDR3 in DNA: TGTGCCAGCAGCTTCGGCAGGGGGTTAGCCTACGAGCAGTACTTC.

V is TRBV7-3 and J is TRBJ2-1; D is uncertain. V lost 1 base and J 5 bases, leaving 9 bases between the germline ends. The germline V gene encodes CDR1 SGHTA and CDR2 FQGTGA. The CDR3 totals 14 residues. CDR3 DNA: TGTGCCAGCAGCTTAATTATGAGCAACAATGAGCAGTTCTTC. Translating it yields CASSLIMSNNEQFF.

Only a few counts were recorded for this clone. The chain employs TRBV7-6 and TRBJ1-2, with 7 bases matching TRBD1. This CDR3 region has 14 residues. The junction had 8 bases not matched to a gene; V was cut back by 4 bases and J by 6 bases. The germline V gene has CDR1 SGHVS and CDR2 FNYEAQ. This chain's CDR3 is CASSSDRALHGYTF. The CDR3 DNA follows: TGTGCCAGCAGCTCAGACAGGGCCCTTCATGGCTACACCTTC.

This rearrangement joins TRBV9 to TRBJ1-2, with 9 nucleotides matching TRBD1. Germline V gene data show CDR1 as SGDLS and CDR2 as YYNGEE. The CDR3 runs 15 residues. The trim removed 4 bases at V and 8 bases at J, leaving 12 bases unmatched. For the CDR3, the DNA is TGTGCCAGCAGCTTAAACCACCGGGACAGGGAGGGCTACACCTTC. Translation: CASSLNHRDREGYTF.

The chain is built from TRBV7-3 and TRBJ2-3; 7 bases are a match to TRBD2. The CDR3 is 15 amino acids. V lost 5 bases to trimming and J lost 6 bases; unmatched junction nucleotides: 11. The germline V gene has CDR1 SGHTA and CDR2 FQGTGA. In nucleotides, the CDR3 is TGTGCCAGCAGCCCGAATGGGGGGGGTGGGGATACGCAGTATTTT. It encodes CASSPNGGGGDTQYF.

The CDR3 DNA reads TGTGCCAGTAGTAATAGCGGGGTGTACTCCCGGGAGCTGTTTTTT. This codes for CASSNSGVYSRELFF. The rearrangement joins TRBV19 to TRBJ2-2, with 8 nucleotides matching TRBD2. Germline trimming cut 4 bases from V and 9 bases from J; bases unmatched to any gene: 10. CDR1 is LNHDA and CDR2 is SQIVND in the germline V gene (reference sequence). The CDR3 is 15 residues long.

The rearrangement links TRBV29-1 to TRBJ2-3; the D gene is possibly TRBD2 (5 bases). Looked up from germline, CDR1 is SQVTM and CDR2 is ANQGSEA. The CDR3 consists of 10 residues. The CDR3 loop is CKSGVVVEYF. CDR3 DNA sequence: TGCAAATCCGGGGTAGTAGTGGAGTATTTT.

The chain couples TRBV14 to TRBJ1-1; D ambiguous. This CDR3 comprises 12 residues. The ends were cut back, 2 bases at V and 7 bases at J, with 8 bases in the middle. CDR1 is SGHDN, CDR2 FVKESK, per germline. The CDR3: CASSQSRFEAFF. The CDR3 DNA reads TGTGCCAGCAGCCAATCGAGATTTGAAGCTTTCTTT. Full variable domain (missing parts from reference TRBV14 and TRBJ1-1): EAGVTQFPSHSVIEKGQTVTLRCDPISGHDNLYWYRRVMGKEIKFLLHFVKESKQDESGMPNNRFLAERTGGTYSTLKVQPAELEDSGVYFCASSQSRFEAFFGQGTRLTVV.

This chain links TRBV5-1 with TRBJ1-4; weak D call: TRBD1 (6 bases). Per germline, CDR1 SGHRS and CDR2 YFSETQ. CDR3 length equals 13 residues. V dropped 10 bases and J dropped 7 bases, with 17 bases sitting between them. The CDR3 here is CAGGGTKREKLFF. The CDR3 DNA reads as TGCGCCGGGGGAGGGACAAAACGTGAAAAACTGTTTTTT. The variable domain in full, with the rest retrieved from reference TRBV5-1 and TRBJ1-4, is KAGVTQTPRYLIKTRGQQVTLSCSPISGHRSVSWYQQTPGQGLQFLFEYFSETQRNKGNFPGRFSGRQFSNSRSEMNVSTLELGDSALYLCAGGGTKREKLFFGSGTQLSVL.

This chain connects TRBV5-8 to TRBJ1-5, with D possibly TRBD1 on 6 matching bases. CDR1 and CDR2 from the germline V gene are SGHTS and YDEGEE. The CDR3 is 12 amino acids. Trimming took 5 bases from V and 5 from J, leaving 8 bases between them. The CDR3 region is CASRRTDQPQHF. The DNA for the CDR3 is TGTGCCAGCAGGCGGACAGATCAGCCCCAGCATTTT.

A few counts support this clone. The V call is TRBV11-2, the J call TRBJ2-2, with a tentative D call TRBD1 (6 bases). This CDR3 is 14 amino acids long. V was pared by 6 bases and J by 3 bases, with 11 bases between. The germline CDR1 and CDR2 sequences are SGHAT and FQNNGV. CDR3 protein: CASRRDTYTGELFF. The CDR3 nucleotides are TGTGCCAGCAGACGGGACACTTACACCGGGGAGCTGTTTTTT. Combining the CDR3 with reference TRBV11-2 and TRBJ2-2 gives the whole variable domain EAGVAQSPRYKIIEKRQSVAFWCNPISGHATLYWYQQILGQGPKLLIQFQNNGVVDDSQLPKDRFSAERLKGVDSTLKIQPAKLEDSAVYLCASRRDTYTGELFFGEGSRLTVL.

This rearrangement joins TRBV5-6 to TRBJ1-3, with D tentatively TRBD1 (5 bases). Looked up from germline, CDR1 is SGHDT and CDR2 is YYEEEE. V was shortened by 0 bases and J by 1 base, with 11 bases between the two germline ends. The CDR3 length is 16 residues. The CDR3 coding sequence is TGTGCCAGCAGCTTGGTGCGGACAACGTCTGGAAACACCATATATTTT. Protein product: CASSLVRTTSGNTIYF.

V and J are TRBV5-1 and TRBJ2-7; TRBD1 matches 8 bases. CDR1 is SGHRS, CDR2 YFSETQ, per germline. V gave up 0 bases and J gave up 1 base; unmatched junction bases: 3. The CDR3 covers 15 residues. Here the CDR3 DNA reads TGCGCCAGCAGCTTGGATTGGGACAGGTCCTACGAGCAGTACTTC. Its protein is CASSLDWDRSYEQYF. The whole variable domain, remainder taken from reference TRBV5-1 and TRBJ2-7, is KAGVTQTPRYLIKTRGQQVTLSCSPISGHRSVSWYQQTPGQGLQFLFEYFSETQRNKGNFPGRFSGRQFSNSRSEMNVSTLELGDSALYLCASSLDWDRSYEQYFGPGTRLTVT.